The 10 T cell receptor beta chains below all came from one sample that was sequenced in a study of cytomegalovirus exposure and HLA in healthy donors. A multiplex PCR was run with 60 Vbeta primers and 13 Jbeta primers. Produced via immunoSEQ multiplex PCR; TCRdb's table is partial and in-frame only. The table includes roughly 120,000 clones, around 86% detected once. Sequences were obtained from PBMCs. The source of these receptors is a woman aged 40 to 50 in good health and CMV-seronegative.

This chain connects TRBV12-2 to TRBJ2-3; TRBD2 was called by the table and not checked on the DNA. TRBV12-2 constitutes a pseudogene. The CDR3 contains 20 residues. As DNA, the CDR3 is TGTGCAAGTCGCCATACCGAGACTAGCGGGACCGAAAAGTACACAGATACGCAGTATTTT. This codes for CASRHTETSGTEKYTDTQYF.

The V gene is TRBV5-6, the J gene TRBJ1-1; D may be TRBD1 (6 bases). Germline CDR1 is SGHDT and CDR2 is YYEEEE. V lost 4 bases and J 0 bases, leaving 13 bases between the germline ends. The CDR3 totals 15 residues. CDR3 nucleotide sequence: TGTGCCAGCAGCCTACAGGGATCCCTGAACACTGAAGCTTTCTTT. Its translation: CASSLQGSLNTEAFF.

Only one count was recorded for this clone. V and J are TRBV7-9 and TRBJ1-2; 8 bases map to TRBD1. Per the germline V gene, CDR1 is SEHNR and CDR2 is FQNEAQ (reference sequence). CDR3 size: 15 residues. Trimming removed 1 base from V and 6 bases from J; junction bases left unmatched: 7. CDR3 region: CASSLGGQGAHGYTF. CDR3 DNA: TGTGCCAGCAGCTTAGGGGGGCAGGGGGCGCATGGCTACACCTTC.

The chain is built from TRBV7-6 and TRBJ1-2, with 10 bases that match TRBD1. Germline V lookup: CDR1 SGHVS, CDR2 FNYEAQ. With 3 bases clipped from V and 6 bases from J, the junction kept 4 bases outside the gene matches. There are 14 residues in the CDR3. In DNA form, the CDR3 reads TGTGCCAGCAGCTTTTCCGGGACAGGGGATGGCTACACCTTC. This codes for CASSFSGTGDGYTF.

The genes are TRBV28 and TRBJ2-7; TRBD1 matches 8 bases. The germline V gene encodes CDR1 MDHEN and CDR2 SYDVKM. J was trimmed by 0 bases and V by 2 bases; bases with no gene match: 6. There are 16 residues in the CDR3. The CDR3 DNA follows: TGTGCCAGCAGTTTAGGGGGACAGGCTAGCTCCTACGAGCAGTACTTC. Its translation is CASSLGGQASSYEQYF.

The genes are TRBV19 and TRBJ1-2; weak D call: TRBD1 (5 bases). This CDR3 has 13 amino acids. Germline V gene sequence: CDR1 LNHDA, CDR2 SQIVND (reference sequence). V shed 6 bases and J shed 5 bases, with 13 bases lying between them. The CDR3 DNA follows: TGTGCCAGTAGGCAGGGCGGGGGTTATGGCTACACCTTC. Its translation is CASRQGGGYGYTF.

CDR3 region: CASSIVGTSGFLDEQFF. The CDR3 DNA reads TGTGCCAGTAGTATCGTTGGGACTAGCGGGTTCCTCGATGAGCAGTTCTTC. The chain uses TRBV19 and TRBJ2-1; 12 nucleotides agree with TRBD2. With V trimmed by 3 bases and J by 8 bases, 11 bases remained unmatched. CDR3 length: 17 residues. Per germline, CDR1 LNHDA and CDR2 SQIVND (reference sequence).

This clone was picked up a small number of times. This chain joins TRBV10-3 and TRBJ1-2; 10 nucleotides agree with TRBD1. The CDR3 is 13 amino acids. Germline-derived CDR1 and CDR2 are ENHRY and SYGVKD. V lost 3 bases to trimming and J lost 7 bases; unmatched junction nucleotides: 2. The CDR3 nucleotides are TGTGCCATCAGTGAAGGGACAGGGGCTGGCTACACCTTC. Residues: CAISEGTGAGYTF.

The gene calls are TRBV28 and TRBJ1-4, with 7 bases matching TRBD1. This CDR3 has 13 residues. Germline V lookup: CDR1 MDHEN, CDR2 SYDVKM. The V segment lost 6 bases and the J segment 6 bases; nucleotides outside the gene matches: 4. CDR3 protein: CASRGGFYEKLFF. Here the CDR3 DNA reads TGTGCCAGCAGAGGGGGCTTTTATGAAAAACTGTTTTTT.

To note about this clone: One junction end does not reproduce the germline sequence, and a read error may be involved. The chain joins TRBV7-7 to TRBJ2-7; 9 bases fit TRBD2. Germline V gene data show CDR1 as SSHAT and CDR2 as FNYEAQ (reference sequence). The CDR3 sequence is 17 residues long. CDR3 nucleotides: TGTGCTAGCAGCTTAGAGTTGAAGCGGGAGGACTCCTACGAGCAGTACTTC. This translates into CASSLELKREDSYEQYF.